This TCR beta chain was recovered during a study of blood T cells in healthy people across ages. Whole-study results and caveats: Diversity of TCR beta per million T cells declined in a roughly linear way with age.

This clonotype has ten or more counts. Its antigen is not known. Germline V lookup: CDR1 SGHTA, CDR2 FQGNSA. The CDR3 has 13 residues. V was pared by 11 bases and J by 1 base, with 4 bases of the junction left unmatched. Healthy individuals of Caucasian origin from Russia, aged about 6 to 100, served as donors. Using a J-beta primer mix together with a sample-barcoded 5' primer, a second PCR was run for about 6 to 12 cycles. Each CDR3 protein is one row after TCRdb ran MiXCR on the 5' RACE reads. The table shows roughly 800,000 distinct CDR3 sequences, with roughly 25% occurring only once. These records were also assigned to another study, of T cells of mothers and their children. This second report adds: The output of TCR recombination is shaped by thymic selection similarly in related and unrelated pairs.

Sample: blood. This TCR came from a boy younger than 18 in good health. The chain combines TRBV7-2 with TRBJ1-2; 10 bases line up with TRBD1. Here the CDR3 reads CASRDRGNYGYTF. For the CDR3, the DNA is TGTGCCTCCCGGGACAGGGGTAACTATGGCTACACCTTC.